This T cell receptor (beta chain) is from a study of control samples from healthy donors and cancer patients. In germline, CDR1 is MNHNS, CDR2 SASEGT. This CDR3 has 17 amino acids. Trimming at V came to 2 bases and at J to 0 bases, leaving 2 bases not matched to a gene. Method: immunoSEQ multiplex PCR; TCRdb's copy keeps in-frame clones and lacks some. The sample has some 140,000 clones, about 94% seen once; the top ten hold around 6.1%. The sequence was collected from a man between 35 and 55 years old in good health. The chain recombines TRBV6-1 with TRBJ2-6; 9 positions match TRBD1. Sample: blood. CDR3 bases: TGTGCCAGCAGTGAAATGACAGGGGGCTCTGGGGCCAACGTCCTGACTTTC. As protein: CASSEMTGGSGANVLTF.